A single sample gave rise to the 28 T cell receptor beta chains below, sequenced in a study of cytomegalovirus exposure and HLA in healthy donors. Sequencing used immunoSEQ multiplex PCR; TCRdb keeps in-frame clones, though not all of them. The sample lists around 260,000 clones; roughly 88% were seen once. The sequencing sample was made of PBMCs. These receptors all come from a woman between 25 and 40 years old in good health and CMV-seronegative.

The chain joins TRBV4-3 to TRBJ2-3; perhaps TRBD2 as D (7 bases). CDR1 and CDR2 (germline): LGHNA, YSLEER. V was clipped by 0 bases and J by 2 bases, with 15 bases between them. This CDR3 comprises 17 residues. In nucleotides, the CDR3 is TGCGCCAGCAGCCAAGATCCGGGGGGCTCTCCCACAGATACGCAGTATTTT. Protein product: CASSQDPGGSPTDTQYF.

V and J are TRBV4-3 and TRBJ2-6, with a possible D match to TRBD1 (6 bases). Germline assignment: CDR1 LGHNA and CDR2 YSLEER. CDR3 length equals 16 residues. Trimming removed 0 bases at V and 1 base at J, with 7 bases between. The CDR3 spells CASSQEGTSGANVLTF. CDR3 coding DNA: TGCGCCAGCAGCCAAGAAGGGACATCTGGGGCCAACGTCCTGACTTTC.

V usage is TRBV7-9 and J usage is TRBJ1-4, with no clear D. In germline, CDR1 is SEHNR, CDR2 FQNEAQ (reference sequence). V was shortened by 6 bases and J by 0 bases, with 14 bases between the two germline ends. The CDR3 has 16 amino acids. The CDR3 DNA follows: TGTGCCAGCAGTCGTAAATTAGGACCAACTAATGAAAAACTGTTTTTT. Translating gives CASSRKLGPTNEKLFF.

The V and J genes are TRBV27 and TRBJ2-1, with 7 bases that match TRBD1. Losses at the gene ends were 7 bases for V and 8 bases for J; bases not matched to a gene: 5. CDR3 length: 12 residues. Germline V gene lookup returns CDR1 MNHEY and CDR2 SMNVEV (reference sequence). The CDR3 reads CASTDRADEQFF. In nucleotides, the CDR3 is TGTGCCAGCACCGACAGGGCTGATGAGCAGTTCTTC.

The chain carries TRBV5-6 and TRBJ2-7, with D possibly being TRBD1 (6 bases). V shed 6 bases and J shed 4 bases, with 14 bases lying between them. This CDR3 contains 13 residues. Germline loops: CDR1 SGHDT, CDR2 YYEEEE. CDR3 region: CASNLGAVYEQYF. CDR3 nucleotides: TGTGCCAGCAATCTGGGGGCGGTGTACGAGCAGTACTTC.

This sequence joins TRBV2 and TRBJ1-4; the D gene is possibly TRBD1 (6 bases). The CDR3 runs to 14 residues. The germline gives CDR1 SNHLY, CDR2 FYNNEI. V was shortened by 8 bases and J by 5 bases, with 15 bases between the two germline ends. CDR3 DNA: TGTGCCAGCGGCCGGTCAGGGGCGAATGAAAAACTGTTTTTT. Encoded protein: CASGRSGANEKLFF.

CDR3 in amino acids: CAWSVRGQGYSYEQYF. CDR3 DNA: TGTGCCTGGAGTGTAAGGGGACAGGGGTACTCCTACGAGCAGTACTTC. The gene calls are TRBV30 and TRBJ2-7, with 10 bases identical to TRBD1. The germline CDR1 and CDR2 sequences are GTSNPN and SVGIG (reference sequence). The V segment lost 0 bases and the J segment 0 bases; nucleotides outside the gene matches: 5. This CDR3 region has 16 residues.

V is TRBV9 and J is TRBJ2-7, with no clear D. This CDR3 spans 15 amino acids. V shed 0 bases and J shed 2 bases, with 12 bases lying between them. Germline-derived CDR1 and CDR2 are SGDLS and YYNGEE. Written as DNA, the CDR3 is TGTGCCAGCAGCGTAGATGATCCAGGCCCCTACGAGCAGTACTTC. The encoded protein is CASSVDDPGPYEQYF.

The rearrangement links TRBV4-1 to TRBJ2-5; 12 bases line up with TRBD2. Unmatched junction bases numbered 6, after V lost 2 bases and J lost 5 bases. This CDR3 contains 16 residues. The V gene's germline CDR1 is MGHRA and CDR2 YSYEKL. CDR3 sequence: CASSQPPSGGEETQYF. For the CDR3, the DNA is TGCGCCAGCAGCCAACCCCCTAGCGGGGGGGAGGAGACCCAGTACTTC.

The V gene is TRBV4-3, the J gene TRBJ1-1; the match to TRBD1 covers 9 bases. CDR3 length: 12 residues. The germline V gene has CDR1 LGHNA and CDR2 YSLEER. V was clipped by 5 bases and J by 10 bases; unmatched bases: 5. CDR3 nucleotides: TGCGCCAGCAGCAGGACAGGGGCGGCAGCTTTCTTT. It yields the protein CASSRTGAAAFF.

This sequence joins TRBV7-2 and TRBJ1-5; D is unresolved. The ends were cut back, 1 base at V and 3 bases at J, with 10 bases in the middle. The CDR3 spans 15 residues. Germline V lookup: CDR1 SGHTA, CDR2 FQGNSA. CDR3 protein: CASSLEGISNQPQHF. In DNA, the CDR3 is TGTGCCAGCAGCTTAGAAGGTATCTCCAATCAGCCCCAGCATTTT.

The chain joins TRBV7-2 to TRBJ2-2; D gene unclear. The CDR3 covers 13 residues. Looked up from germline, CDR1 is SGHTA and CDR2 is FQGNSA. Trimming pared 4 bases from V and 8 bases from J, leaving 11 bases between. The CDR3 bases are TGTGCCAGCAGCTCGGGCGGATGGGGGGAGCTGTTTTTT. Translated: CASSSGGWGELFF.

This clone was picked up one time. This sequence joins TRBV11-3 and TRBJ2-3, with 8 bases identical to TRBD2. This CDR3 has 16 residues. Trimming took 5 bases from V and 1 from J; bases not matched to a gene: 8. In germline, CDR1 is SGHNT, CDR2 YENEEA. The CDR3 here is CASSPLAGGRTDTQYF. The CDR3 DNA is TGTGCCAGCAGCCCATTGGCGGGAGGACGCACAGATACGCAGTATTTT.

This rearrangement joins TRBV7-2 to TRBJ2-1, with TRBD1 identical over 7 bases. Germline-derived CDR1 and CDR2 are SGHTA and FQGNSA. This CDR3 region has 16 residues. After removal of 0 bases from V and 6 bases from J, the junction contained 8 bases not matched to a gene. CDR3 sequence (DNA): TGTGCCAGCAGCTTAGCGGGCACGGGACAGCTCAATGAGCAGTTCTTC. Translated, it gives CASSLAGTGQLNEQFF.

The gene calls are TRBV7-8 and TRBJ2-2; 13 bases match TRBD2. The CDR3 sequence is 17 residues long. The V gene's germline CDR1 is SGHVS and CDR2 FQNEAQ. V lost 5 bases to trimming and J lost 7 bases; unmatched junction nucleotides: 10. The CDR3 reads CASSRWTSGRSGGELFF. CDR3 in DNA: TGTGCCAGCAGCAGATGGACTAGCGGGAGATCTGGCGGGGAGCTGTTTTTT.

The J gene is TRBJ2-4, the V gene TRBV5-4; D may correspond to TRBD1 or TRBD2 (5 bases each). Per germline, CDR1 SGHNT and CDR2 YYREEE (reference sequence). V was clipped by 0 bases and J by 3 bases, with 10 bases between them. The CDR3 is made up of 15 amino acids. In DNA form, the CDR3 reads TGTGCCAGCAGCTTGGTTGGGACCGACAAAAACATTCAGTACTTC. Translated: CASSLVGTDKNIQYF.

The chain uses TRBV29-1 and TRBJ2-5; the D is unclear. CDR1 SQVTM and CDR2 ANQGSEA come from the germline V gene. This CDR3 contains 11 residues. Trimming cost V 7 bases and J 7 bases, with 13 bases left between them. In DNA, the CDR3 is TGCAGCGCCGGACCCGATGGGACCCAGTACTTC. It yields the protein CSAGPDGTQYF. The variable domain in full, completed from reference TRBV29-1 and TRBJ2-5, reads SAVISQKPSRDICQRGTSLTIQCQVDSQVTMMFWYRQQPGQSLTLIATANQGSEATYESGFVIDKFPISRPNLTFSTLTVSNMSPEDSSIYLCSAGPDGTQYFGPGTRLLVL.

The rearrangement joins TRBV9 to TRBJ2-3; 7 positions match TRBD2. J was trimmed by 4 bases and V by 3 bases; bases with no gene match: 5. The CDR3 sequence is 14 residues long. Germline V gene sequence: CDR1 SGDLS, CDR2 YYNGEE. CDR3 sequence reads: CASSDRTSSDTQYF. The CDR3 DNA reads as TGTGCCAGCAGCGATCGGACTAGTTCAGATACGCAGTATTTT.

For the CDR3, the DNA is TGTGCCAGCAGCTACAGGGGGCAATACGAGCAGTACTTC. Amino acid sequence: CASSYRGQYEQYF. This chain joins TRBV5-5 and TRBJ2-7; 9 nucleotides agree with TRBD1. V shed 3 bases and J 4 bases; nucleotides not matched to a gene: 2. Germline CDR1 and CDR2: SGHKS and YYEKEE (reference sequence). The CDR3 spans 13 residues.

The chain combines TRBV4-1 with TRBJ2-7; 9 bases match TRBD1. V gave up 0 bases and J gave up 5 bases; unmatched junction bases: 8. Germline V CDR1 and CDR2: MGHRA, YSYEKL. The CDR3 is 16 residues long. The CDR3 loop reads CASSQEAGQGWNEQYF. CDR3 coding DNA: TGCGCCAGCAGCCAAGAAGCGGGACAGGGATGGAACGAGCAGTACTTC.

The V and J genes are TRBV2 and TRBJ2-7; 7 bases match TRBD1. Per germline, CDR1 SNHLY and CDR2 FYNNEI. Trimming at V came to 4 bases and at J to 7 bases, leaving 16 bases not matched to a gene. CDR3 length: 16 amino acids. The CDR3 sequence is CASSAMTGKDVREQYF. CDR3 coding DNA: TGTGCCAGCAGTGCCATGACAGGGAAGGACGTCCGGGAGCAGTACTTC.

About this clone: One end of the junction does not line up with germline, which may come from a read error. The chain employs TRBV5-6 and TRBJ2-7; D is ambiguous. Germline values: CDR1 SGHDT, CDR2 YYEEEE. The CDR3 covers 14 residues. The CDR3 protein is CATSPVGTTYEQYF. The DNA for the CDR3 is TGTGCCACCAGCCCTGTTGGCACTACCTACGAGCAGTACTTC.

This clone turned up a few times. The chain combines TRBV9 with TRBJ2-7, with D perhaps matching TRBD2 (6 bases). V was shortened by 4 bases and J by 5 bases, with 16 bases between the two germline ends. Germline-derived CDR1 and CDR2 are SGDLS and YYNGEE. The length of the CDR3 is 14 residues. CDR3: CASSSSGGHDEQYF. The CDR3 DNA reads as TGTGCCAGCAGCTCTTCAGGAGGGCATGACGAGCAGTACTTC.

This clone was observed a single time. This sequence joins TRBV10-3 and TRBJ2-2, with D perhaps matching TRBD1 (6 bases). V shed 8 bases and J shed 0 bases, with 10 bases lying between them. Germline assignment: CDR1 ENHRY and CDR2 SYGVKD. The CDR3 consists of 14 residues. CDR3 sequence (DNA): TGTGCCATCGGTCAGGGGCCGAACACCGGGGAGCTGTTTTTT. Protein product: CAIGQGPNTGELFF.

This chain connects TRBV5-1 to TRBJ2-5; either TRBD1 or TRBD2 may supply D (5 bases each). The CDR3 length is 14 residues. Per germline, CDR1 SGHRS and CDR2 YFSETQ. Trimming took 4 bases from V and 1 from J, leaving 11 bases between them. The CDR3 spells CASSGDAAQETQYF. CDR3 sequence (DNA): TGCGCCAGCAGCGGGGACGCGGCCCAAGAGACCCAGTACTTC.

This clone was detected once. The V call is TRBV4-3, the J call TRBJ2-1; TRBD2 agrees at 12 bases. The germline gives CDR1 LGHNA, CDR2 YSLEER. CDR3 size: 15 residues. V lost 4 bases and J lost 8; bases outside the gene matches: 6. The CDR3 protein is CASSPSGRAVDEQFF. CDR3 in DNA: TGCGCCAGCAGCCCTAGCGGGAGGGCCGTGGATGAGCAGTTCTTC.

The J gene is TRBJ2-2, the V gene TRBV28, with D unresolved. The length of the CDR3 is 14 residues. The V gene's germline CDR1 is MDHEN and CDR2 SYDVKM. V shed 5 bases and J shed 4 bases, with 11 bases lying between them. This chain's CDR3 is CASSPPWVTGELFF. The CDR3 DNA reads TGTGCCAGCAGTCCACCTTGGGTCACCGGGGAGCTGTTTTTT.

The V call is TRBV7-2, the J call TRBJ2-1; 9 bases line up with TRBD1. With V trimmed by 5 bases and J by 6 bases, 8 bases remained unmatched. This CDR3 region has 15 residues. From germline, CDR1 is SGHTA and CDR2 FQGNSA. The CDR3 region has the DNA TGTGCCAGCAGCCCTTGGACAGGGGTGGGCAATGAGCAGTTCTTC. As protein: CASSPWTGVGNEQFF.